The next 6 T cell receptor beta chains were all read from a single sample in a study of regulatory T cells in long-lasting Graves disease. Sequencing libraries for TCR beta were prepared with iRepertoire HTBI primers and Arm-PCR of CDR3 regions. TCRdb recomputed calls from the multiplex PCR reads with MiXCR, one row per CDR3 protein. Here the sample spans roughly 610,000 distinct CDR3 sequences, around 15% being singletons. Time point defined: newly diagnosed GD, antithyroid drugs for less than 3 months. PBMC RNA was the source of the TCR library. This sample was shared with a second study, whose subject was T cells in Graves' hyperthyroidism and ophthalmopathy.

The sequencing here drew on peripheral blood mononuclear cells (PBMCs), taken at new diagnosis, from a patient treated with antithyroid drugs. All receptors come from a man in his late teens or twenties with Graves disease.

The chain uses TRBV7-9 and TRBJ2-7; TRBD1 matches at 8 bases. This CDR3 spans 18 amino acids. V was clipped by 5 bases and J by 1 base; unmatched bases: 16. The germline V gene has CDR1 SEHNR and CDR2 FQNEAQ (reference sequence). In DNA, the CDR3 is TGTGCCAGCAGCCTTATGGGTCCCAGGGGGCCCCCTTCCTACGAGCAGTACTTC. Its protein product is CASSLMGPRGPPSYEQYF.

As regards this clonotype: This may come from a read error, since a much larger clone is one base off. The V call is TRBV30, the J call TRBJ1-1; D ambiguous. The CDR3 totals 13 residues. In germline, CDR1 is GTSNPN, CDR2 SVGIG (reference sequence). CDR3 in amino acids: CARSVRPWREAFF. In DNA, the CDR3 is TGTGCCCGGAGTGTACGGCCGTGGCGTGAAGCTTTCTTT. Based on the CDR3 plus reference TRBV30 and TRBJ1-1, the full variable domain is SQTIHQWPATLVQPVGSPLSLECTVEGTSNPNLYWYRQAAGRGLQLLFYSVGIGQISSEVPQNLSASRPQDRQFILSSKKLLLSDSGFYLCARSVRPWREAFFGQGTRLTVV.

The rearrangement uses TRBV19 and TRBJ1-5; D gene ambiguous. V was shortened by 5 bases and J by 3 bases, with 14 bases between the two germline ends. The germline gives CDR1 LNHDA, CDR2 SQIVND (reference sequence). The CDR3 sequence is 15 residues long. CDR3: CASSLSLRNNQPQHF. CDR3 DNA: TGTGCCAGTAGTCTAAGTCTTAGAAACAATCAGCCCCAGCATTTT.

This clonotype occurred many times. The chain employs TRBV18 and TRBJ2-1, with D maybe TRBD2 (5 bases). This CDR3 comprises 15 residues. V lost 4 bases and J 0 bases, leaving 10 bases between the germline ends. Looked up from germline, CDR1 is KGHSH and CDR2 is LQKENI. CDR3 DNA sequence: TGTGCCAGCTCACTCCAGCGGAGCTCCTACAATGAGCAGTTCTTC. Encoded protein: CASSLQRSSYNEQFF.

This clonotype showed up many times. The V call is TRBV11-2, the J call TRBJ2-1; D might be TRBD1 or TRBD2, each matching 5 bases. The CDR3 sequence is 16 residues long. V gave up 0 bases and J gave up 8 bases, with 17 bases separating them. Germline V gives CDR1 SGHAT, CDR2 FQNNGV. Here the CDR3 reads CASSLELGPGPYEQFF. CDR3 in DNA: TGTGCCAGCAGCTTAGAGCTCGGCCCGGGGCCCTATGAGCAGTTCTTC. The full variable domain, with the rest looked up from reference TRBV11-2 and TRBJ2-1, is EAGVAQSPRYKIIEKRQSVAFWCNPISGHATLYWYQQILGQGPKLLIQFQNNGVVDDSQLPKDRFSAERLKGVDSTLKIQPAKLEDSAVYLCASSLELGPGPYEQFFGPGTRLTVL.

This chain joins TRBV5-5 and TRBJ2-7; 9 nucleotides agree with TRBD1. The length of the CDR3 is 16 residues. The V gene end was trimmed by 0 bases and the J gene end by 6 bases; junction bases not matched to a gene: 10. Germline V CDR1 and CDR2: SGHKS, YYEKEE (reference sequence). CDR3 coding DNA: TGTGCCAGCAGCTTGGATTGGGACAGGGATCTTGGCGAGCAGTACTTC. It translates to CASSLDWDRDLGEQYF.